Sequencing of this TCR beta chain was carried out in a study of CXCR3-negative and CXCR3-positive naive CD8 T cells. Study observations and caveats: Comparison of naive CXCR3-negative and CXCR3-positive cells revealed similar TRBV-TRBJ usage, while memory cells differed. Comparably high diversity marked both naive subsets, whereas memory CD8+ cells had much lower diversity. Naive cells with CXCR3 showed TRB CDR3s that were more hydrophobic than those in CXCR3-negative naive cells.

5' RACE with UMI labels generated the TRB cDNA libraries. TCRdb reprocessed the 5' RACE reads, with one entry per CDR3 protein and no DNA. The data include approximately 100,000 distinct CDR3 sequences; the top ten clones carry approximately 0.99%. The CDR3 is made up of 15 amino acids. Germline CDR1 is GTSNPN and CDR2 is SVGIG (reference sequence). Researchers reported sorting every CD8+ T cell subset in triplicate, under 350,000 cells per sort. Comment on this clonotype: Its antigen is not identified.

V is TRBV30 and J is TRBJ2-1; checking the TCRdb D call of TRBD1 is not possible without DNA. Sequenced: naive CXCR3+ CD8+ T cells from blood. As for subset: CD45RO-CCR7+CD27+CD95- naive CD8+ T cells expressing CXCR3 (TNR3+). This clonotype was sampled from a human donor in good health. Some clones in this sample may be carry-over from other donors' samples. The CDR3 region is CAWSKTGDLYNEQFF.